This T cell receptor beta chain emerged from a study of OX40 agonist ivuxolimab in advanced cancers. Study in general: An agonistic human IgG2 monoclonal antibody against OX40 (CD134) was given.

The V end was cut by 6 bases, the J end by 2 bases, with 7 bases between. The CDR3 consists of 13 residues. The germline V gene encodes CDR1 WSHSY and CDR2 SAAADI. Only in-frame clones appear in the TCRdb table, and some are missing; sequencing was by immunoSEQ multiplex PCR. Among around 53,000 clones listed, over 75% were seen once. The input for sequencing was CD4+ or CD8+ T cells sorted from blood, taken in a trial of the OX40 agonist ivuxolimab. V is TRBV10-2 and J is TRBJ2-2, with D hard to call. This receptor was taken from an adult with an advanced solid tumor such as melanoma, head and neck, liver or kidney cancer. The CDR3: CASREGNTGELFF. CDR3 nucleotide sequence: TGCGCCAGCAGAGAAGGAAACACCGGGGAGCTGTTTTTT.